Listed here are 14 T cell receptor beta chains from one sample, sequenced in a study of shared clonotypes between healthy human individuals. TCRdb keeps only in-frame clones here, not all; method: immunoSEQ multiplex PCR. This table holds about 480,000 clones, about 79% found once. The sample consisted of PBMCs. These receptor sequences come from a middle-aged woman in good health. Some clones in this sample may be carry-over from other donors' samples.

The chain uses TRBV7-8 and TRBJ2-7; weak D call: TRBD2 (6 bases). V gave up 1 base and J gave up 2 bases, with 15 bases separating them. The CDR3 has 16 residues. Germline values: CDR1 SGHVS, CDR2 FQNEAQ. The CDR3 spells CASSLVGGLPAYEQYF. The CDR3, as DNA: TGTGCCAGCAGCTTAGTGGGGGGACTCCCTGCCTACGAGCAGTACTTC. The full variable domain, with the rest looked up from reference TRBV7-8 and TRBJ2-7, is GAGVSQSPRYKVAKRGQDVALRCDPISGHVSLFWYQQALGQGPEFLTYFQNEAQLDKSGLPSDRFFAERPEGSVSTLKIQRTQQEDSAVYLCASSLVGGLPAYEQYFGPGTRLTVT.

The rearrangement uses TRBV4-2 and TRBJ1-2, with TRBD1 as a possible D gene (5 bases). Between the trimmed V and J ends, which lost 8 bases and 6 bases, there was a span of 16 bases. The CDR3 is 13 residues long. From germline, CDR1 is LGHNA and CDR2 YNFKEQ. CDR3 loop: CASGTRGSDGYTF. For the CDR3, the DNA is TGTGCCAGCGGTACAAGGGGTTCGGATGGCTACACCTTC.

The J gene is TRBJ2-1, the V gene TRBV13; 11 positions agree with TRBD2. The CDR3 loop spans 19 amino acids. V shed 3 bases and J 6 bases; nucleotides not matched to a gene: 16. The germline V gene has CDR1 PRHDT and CDR2 FYEKMQ (reference sequence). The CDR3 DNA sequence: TGTGCCAGCAGCTTTGTTGTGGGACTAGCGGAGATATTAGGCAATGAGCAGTTCTTC. It yields the protein CASSFVVGLAEILGNEQFF.

Here the CDR3 reads CASRLANEQFF. The CDR3 region has the DNA TGTGCCAGTAGACTAGCAAATGAGCAGTTCTTC. The chain carries TRBV19 and TRBJ2-1, with TRBD2 as a possible D gene (6 bases). The CDR3 runs to 11 residues. V lost 6 bases and J 7 bases, leaving 7 bases between the germline ends. Germline loops: CDR1 LNHDA, CDR2 SQIVND (reference sequence).

V is TRBV19 and J is TRBJ1-1; D remains unclear. The germline V and J ends were trimmed by 0 bases and 2 bases, with 13 bases remaining between them. The CDR3 extends over 16 amino acids. Germline loops: CDR1 LNHDA, CDR2 SQIVND (reference sequence). The CDR3 DNA reads TGTGCCAGTAGTATAGATCGAGTCACCATAAACACTGAAGCTTTCTTT. Translating gives CASSIDRVTINTEAFF.

The chain is built from TRBV19 and TRBJ1-2; maybe TRBD1 (5 bases). The ends were cut back, 3 bases at V and 3 bases at J, with 8 bases in the middle. CDR1 and CDR2 (germline): LNHDA, SQIVND (reference sequence). The CDR3 length is 13 residues. CDR3 in amino acids: CASSIPGDYGYTF. The CDR3 region has the DNA TGTGCCAGTAGTATCCCGGGGGACTATGGCTACACCTTC.

This chain links TRBV4-1 with TRBJ2-3; D might be TRBD2 (6 bases). CDR1 and CDR2 (germline): MGHRA, YSYEKL. The CDR3 covers 16 residues. V was cut by 2 bases and J by 0 bases, with 12 bases left in between. The CDR3 sequence is CASSQISGPSTDTQYF. In nucleotides, the CDR3 is TGCGCCAGCAGCCAAATCAGCGGGCCAAGCACAGATACGCAGTATTTT.

V usage is TRBV27 and J usage is TRBJ2-7; TRBD1 matches at 7 bases. Germline trimming cut 5 bases from V and 2 bases from J; bases unmatched to any gene: 15. The CDR3 loop spans 17 amino acids. CDR1 is MNHEY, CDR2 SMNVEV, per germline (reference sequence). CDR3 protein: CASSEQGQPGTAYEQYF. Here the CDR3 DNA reads TGTGCCAGCAGTGAACAGGGACAGCCGGGAACTGCCTACGAGCAGTACTTC.

The V and J genes are TRBV7-2 and TRBJ2-2; 9 bases are shared with TRBD2. This CDR3 has 17 amino acids. The V segment lost 6 bases and the J segment 2 bases; nucleotides outside the gene matches: 10. Germline V CDR1 and CDR2: SGHTA, FQGNSA. This chain's CDR3 is CASRARPSGANTGELFF. The CDR3 DNA follows: TGTGCCAGCAGAGCCCGACCTAGCGGGGCTAACACCGGGGAGCTGTTTTTT.

The rearrangement uses TRBV2 and TRBJ1-2, with 7 bases identical to TRBD1. Germline values: CDR1 SNHLY, CDR2 FYNNEI. The ends lost 6 bases at V and 0 bases at J; junction bases unmatched: 7. The CDR3 is made up of 15 amino acids. For the CDR3, the DNA is TGTGCCAGCAGCCGAGGACAGGCAGCTAACTATGGCTACACCTTC. Amino acid sequence: CASSRGQAANYGYTF.

The rearrangement links TRBV19 to TRBJ2-2; D uncertain. Germline CDR1 LNHDA, CDR2 SQIVND (reference sequence). The CDR3 totals 14 residues. V gave up 3 bases and J gave up 7 bases, with 12 bases separating them. The CDR3, as DNA: TGTGCCAGTAGTATCGAACCCCAAGTCGGGGAGCTGTTTTTT. Its translation is CASSIEPQVGELFF.

This chain links TRBV6-1 with TRBJ2-1, with 11 bases matching TRBD2. The junction had 9 bases not matched to a gene; V was cut back by 6 bases and J by 8 bases. CDR3 size: 15 residues. Per germline, CDR1 MNHNS and CDR2 SASEGT. CDR3 sequence (DNA): TGTGCCAGCAGATTAGCGGGAGGGCCCTCCGATGAGCAGTTCTTC. Residues: CASRLAGGPSDEQFF.

Only one count was recorded for this clone. This chain connects TRBV5-5 to TRBJ1-3; D unclear. Trimming took 0 bases from V and 4 from J, leaving 11 bases between them. The CDR3 contains 15 residues. The V gene's germline CDR1 is SGHKS and CDR2 YYEKEE (reference sequence). The CDR3 nucleotides are TGTGCCAGCAGCTTGGAAGGATGGCAGGGAAACACCATATATTTT. This gives the protein CASSLEGWQGNTIYF.

The rearrangement links TRBV7-2 to TRBJ1-1; perhaps TRBD1 as D (6 bases). In germline, CDR1 is SGHTA, CDR2 FQGNSA. There are 14 residues in the CDR3. Trimming took off 3 bases at V and 4 bases at J, with 12 bases between the two ends. CDR3 in amino acids: CASSFVAGATEAFF. CDR3 nucleotides: TGTGCCAGCAGCTTTGTAGCAGGGGCCACTGAAGCTTTCTTT.